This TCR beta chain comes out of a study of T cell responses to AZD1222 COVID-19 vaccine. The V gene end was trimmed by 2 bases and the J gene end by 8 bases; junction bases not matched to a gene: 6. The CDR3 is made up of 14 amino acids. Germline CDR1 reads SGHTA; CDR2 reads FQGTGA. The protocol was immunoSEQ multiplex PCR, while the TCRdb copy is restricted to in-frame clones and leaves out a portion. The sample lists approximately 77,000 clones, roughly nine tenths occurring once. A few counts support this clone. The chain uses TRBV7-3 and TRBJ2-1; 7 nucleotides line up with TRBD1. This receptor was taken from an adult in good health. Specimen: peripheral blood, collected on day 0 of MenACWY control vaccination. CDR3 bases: TGTGCCAGCAGCTTACAGGGGGATGGGCATGAGCAGTTCTTC. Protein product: CASSLQGDGHEQFF.